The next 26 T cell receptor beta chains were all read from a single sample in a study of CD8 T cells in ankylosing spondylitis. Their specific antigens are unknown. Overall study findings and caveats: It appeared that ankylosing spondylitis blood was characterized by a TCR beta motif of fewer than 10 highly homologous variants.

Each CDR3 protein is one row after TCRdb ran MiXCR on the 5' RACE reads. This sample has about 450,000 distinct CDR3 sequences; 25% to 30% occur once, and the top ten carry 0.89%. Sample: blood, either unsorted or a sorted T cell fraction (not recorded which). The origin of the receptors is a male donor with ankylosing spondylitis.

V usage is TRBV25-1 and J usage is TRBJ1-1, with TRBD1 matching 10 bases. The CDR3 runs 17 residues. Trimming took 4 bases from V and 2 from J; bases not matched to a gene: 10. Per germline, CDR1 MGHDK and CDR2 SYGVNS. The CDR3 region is CASSAWGQGTFNTEAFF. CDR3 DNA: TGTGCCAGCAGTGCTTGGGGACAGGGGACATTCAACACTGAAGCTTTCTTT. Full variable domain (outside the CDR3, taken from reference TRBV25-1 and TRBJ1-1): EADIYQTPRYLVIGTGKKITLECSQTMGHDKMYWYQQDPGMELHLIHYSYGVNSTEKGDLSSESTVSRIRTEHFPLTLESARPSHTSQYLCASSAWGQGTFNTEAFFGQGTRLTVV.

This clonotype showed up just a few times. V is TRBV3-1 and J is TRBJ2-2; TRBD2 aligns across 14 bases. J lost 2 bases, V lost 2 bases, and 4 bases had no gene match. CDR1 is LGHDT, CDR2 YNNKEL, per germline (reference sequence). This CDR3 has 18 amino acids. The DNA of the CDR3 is TGTGCCAGCAGCCAAAATGGACTAGCGGGAGGAAACACCGGGGAGCTGTTTTTT. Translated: CASSQNGLAGGNTGELFF.

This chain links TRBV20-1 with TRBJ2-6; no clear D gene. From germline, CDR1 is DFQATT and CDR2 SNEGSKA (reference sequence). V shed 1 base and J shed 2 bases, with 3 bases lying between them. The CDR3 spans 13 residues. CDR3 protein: CSARGPGANVLTF. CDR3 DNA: TGCAGTGCTAGAGGTCCTGGGGCCAACGTCCTGACTTTC.

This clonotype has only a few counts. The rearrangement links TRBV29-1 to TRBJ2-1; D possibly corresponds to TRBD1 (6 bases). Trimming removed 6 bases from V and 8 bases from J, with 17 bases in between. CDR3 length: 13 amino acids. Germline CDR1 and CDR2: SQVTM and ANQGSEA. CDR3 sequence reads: CSVRGRLGDEQFF. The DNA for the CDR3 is TGCAGCGTCAGGGGTCGATTGGGCGATGAGCAGTTCTTC.

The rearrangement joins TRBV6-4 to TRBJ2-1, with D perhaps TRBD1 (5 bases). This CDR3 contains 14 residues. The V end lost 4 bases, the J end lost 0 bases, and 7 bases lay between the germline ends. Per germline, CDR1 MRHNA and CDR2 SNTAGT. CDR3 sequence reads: CASSVGPSYNEQFF. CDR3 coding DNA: TGTGCCAGCAGTGTGGGGCCCTCCTACAATGAGCAGTTCTTC.

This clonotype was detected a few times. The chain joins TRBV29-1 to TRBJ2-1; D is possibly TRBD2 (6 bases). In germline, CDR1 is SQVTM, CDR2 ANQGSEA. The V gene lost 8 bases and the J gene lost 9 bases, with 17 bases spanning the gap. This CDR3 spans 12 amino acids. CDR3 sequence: CSSSPGASEQFF. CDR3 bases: TGCAGCTCAAGTCCGGGAGCGAGTGAGCAGTTCTTC.

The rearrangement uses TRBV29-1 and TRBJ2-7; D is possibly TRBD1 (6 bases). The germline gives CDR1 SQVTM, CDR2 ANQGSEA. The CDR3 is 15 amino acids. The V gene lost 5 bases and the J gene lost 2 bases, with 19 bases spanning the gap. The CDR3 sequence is CSVSPETGDTYEQYF. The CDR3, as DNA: TGCAGCGTTTCCCCTGAGACAGGCGACACCTACGAGCAGTACTTC.

CDR3: CASSLGHSGQGVETQYF. Written as DNA, the CDR3 is TGCGCCAGCAGCTTGGGACATAGCGGCCAGGGAGTAGAGACCCAGTACTTC. The chain carries TRBV5-1 and TRBJ2-5; a possible D gene is TRBD2 (6 bases). CDR3 size: 17 residues. The germline V gene encodes CDR1 SGHRS and CDR2 YFSETQ. Trimming stripped 0 bases from V and 4 bases from J, with 19 bases between.

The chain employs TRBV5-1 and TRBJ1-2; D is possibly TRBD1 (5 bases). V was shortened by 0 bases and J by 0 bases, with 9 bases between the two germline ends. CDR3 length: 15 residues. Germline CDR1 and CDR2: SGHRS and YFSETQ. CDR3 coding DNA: TGCGCCAGCAGCTTGGCGGCAGGGTCTAACTATGGCTACACCTTC. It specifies CASSLAAGSNYGYTF.

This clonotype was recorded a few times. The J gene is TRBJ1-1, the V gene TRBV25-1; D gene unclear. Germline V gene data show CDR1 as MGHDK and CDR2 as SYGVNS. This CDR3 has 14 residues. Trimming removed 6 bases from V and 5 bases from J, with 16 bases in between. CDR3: CASSVGWLGTEAFF. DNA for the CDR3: TGTGCCAGCAGCGTGGGCTGGCTGGGGACTGAAGCTTTCTTT. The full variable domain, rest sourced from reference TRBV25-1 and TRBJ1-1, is EADIYQTPRYLVIGTGKKITLECSQTMGHDKMYWYQQDPGMELHLIHYSYGVNSTEKGDLSSESTVSRIRTEHFPLTLESARPSHTSQYLCASSVGWLGTEAFFGQGTRLTVV.

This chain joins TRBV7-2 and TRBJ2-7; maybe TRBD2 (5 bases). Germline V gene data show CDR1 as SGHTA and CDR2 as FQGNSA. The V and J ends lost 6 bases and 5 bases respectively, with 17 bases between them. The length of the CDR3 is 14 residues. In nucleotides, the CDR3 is TGTGCCAGCAGTCTTCCTGGGAGTAGAGACGAGCAGTACTTC. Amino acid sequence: CASSLPGSRDEQYF.

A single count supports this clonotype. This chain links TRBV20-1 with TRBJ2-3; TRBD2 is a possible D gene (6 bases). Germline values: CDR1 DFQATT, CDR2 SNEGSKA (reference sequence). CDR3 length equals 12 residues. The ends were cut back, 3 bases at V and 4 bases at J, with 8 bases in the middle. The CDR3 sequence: CSASGSADTQYF. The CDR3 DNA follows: TGCAGTGCTAGCGGGAGTGCAGATACGCAGTATTTT.

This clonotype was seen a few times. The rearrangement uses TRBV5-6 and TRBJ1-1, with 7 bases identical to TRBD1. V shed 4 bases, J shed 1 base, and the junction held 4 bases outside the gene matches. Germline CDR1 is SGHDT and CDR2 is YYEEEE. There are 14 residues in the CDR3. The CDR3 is CASSPTGRNTEAFF. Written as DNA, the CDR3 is TGTGCCAGCAGCCCGACAGGGAGGAACACTGAAGCTTTCTTT.

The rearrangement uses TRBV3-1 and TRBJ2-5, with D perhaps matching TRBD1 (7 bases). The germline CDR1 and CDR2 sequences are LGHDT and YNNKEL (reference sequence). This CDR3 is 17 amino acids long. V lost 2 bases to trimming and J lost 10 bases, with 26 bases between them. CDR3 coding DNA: TGTGCCAGCAGCCAACCTAGGGACAGCGTAGCCAGACTAGTCCAGTACTTC. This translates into CASSQPRDSVARLVQYF.

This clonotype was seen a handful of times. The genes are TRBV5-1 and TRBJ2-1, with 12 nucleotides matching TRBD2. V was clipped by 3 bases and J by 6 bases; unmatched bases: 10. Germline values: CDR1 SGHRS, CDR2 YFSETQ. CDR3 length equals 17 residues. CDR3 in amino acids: CASSYRPTSGRTNEQFF. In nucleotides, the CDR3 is TGCGCCAGCAGCTACCGACCGACTAGCGGGAGAACCAATGAGCAGTTCTTC.

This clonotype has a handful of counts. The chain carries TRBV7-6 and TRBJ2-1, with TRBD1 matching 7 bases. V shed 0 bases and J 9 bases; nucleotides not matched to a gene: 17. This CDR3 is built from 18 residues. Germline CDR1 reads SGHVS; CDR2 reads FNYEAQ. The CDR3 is CASSLALGGGRSISEQFF. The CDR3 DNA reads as TGTGCCAGCAGCTTAGCCCTAGGGGGCGGGCGGTCAATCAGTGAGCAGTTCTTC. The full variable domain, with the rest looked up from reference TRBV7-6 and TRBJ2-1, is GAGVSQSPRYKVTKRGQDVALRCDPISGHVSLYWYRQALGQGPEFLTYFNYEAQQDKSGLPNDRFSAERPEGSISTLTIQRTEQRDSAMYRCASSLALGGGRSISEQFFGPGTRLTVL.

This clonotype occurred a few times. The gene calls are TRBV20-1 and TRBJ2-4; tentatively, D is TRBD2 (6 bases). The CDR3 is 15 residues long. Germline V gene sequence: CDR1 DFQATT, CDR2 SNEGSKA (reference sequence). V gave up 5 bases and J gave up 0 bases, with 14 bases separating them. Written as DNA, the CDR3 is TGCAGTGCTTTAGCGGCTATCCTAGCCAAAAACATTCAGTACTTC. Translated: CSALAAILAKNIQYF.

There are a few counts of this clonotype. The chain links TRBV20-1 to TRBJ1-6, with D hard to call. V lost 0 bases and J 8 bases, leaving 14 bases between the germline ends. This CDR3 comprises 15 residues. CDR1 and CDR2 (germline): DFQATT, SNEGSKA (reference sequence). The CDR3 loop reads CSARDRRGAYSPLHF. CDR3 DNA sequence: TGCAGTGCTAGAGATCGGCGTGGCGCTTATTCACCCCTCCACTTT.

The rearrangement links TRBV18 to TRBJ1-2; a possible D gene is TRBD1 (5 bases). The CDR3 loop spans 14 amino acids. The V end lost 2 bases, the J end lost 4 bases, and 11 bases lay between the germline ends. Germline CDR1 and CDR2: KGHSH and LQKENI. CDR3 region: CASSPATVGYGYTF. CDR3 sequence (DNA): TGTGCCAGCTCACCAGCGACAGTAGGCTATGGCTACACCTTC.

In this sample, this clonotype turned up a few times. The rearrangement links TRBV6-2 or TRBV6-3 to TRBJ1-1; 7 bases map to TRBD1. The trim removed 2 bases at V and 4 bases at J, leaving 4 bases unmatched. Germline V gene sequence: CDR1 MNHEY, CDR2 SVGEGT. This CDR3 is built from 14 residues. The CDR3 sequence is CASSYRQGGTEAFF. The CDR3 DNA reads TGTGCCAGCAGTTACCGGCAGGGGGGCACTGAAGCTTTCTTT.

CDR3 nucleotide sequence: TGCAGTGCTAGAGCCCAGGGACAGGCCCTCTATGGCTACACCTTC. This encodes CSARAQGQALYGYTF. V is TRBV20-1 and J is TRBJ1-2; 8 bases align to TRBD1. Germline CDR1 DFQATT, CDR2 SNEGSKA (reference sequence). V was pared by 1 base and J by 4 bases, with 8 bases of the junction left unmatched. This CDR3 has 15 residues.

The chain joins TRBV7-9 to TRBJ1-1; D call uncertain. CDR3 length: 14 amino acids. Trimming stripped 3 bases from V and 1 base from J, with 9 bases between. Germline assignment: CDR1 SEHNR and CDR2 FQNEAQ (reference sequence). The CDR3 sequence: CASSLLATNTEAFF. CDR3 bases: TGTGCCAGCAGCTTGTTGGCTACGAACACTGAAGCTTTCTTT. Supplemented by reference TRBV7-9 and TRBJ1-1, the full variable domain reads DTGVSQNPRHKITKRGQNVTFRCDPISEHNRLYWYRQTLGQGPEFLTYFQNEAQLEKSRLLSDRFSAERPKGSFSTLEIQRTEQGDSAMYLCASSLLATNTEAFFGQGTRLTVV.

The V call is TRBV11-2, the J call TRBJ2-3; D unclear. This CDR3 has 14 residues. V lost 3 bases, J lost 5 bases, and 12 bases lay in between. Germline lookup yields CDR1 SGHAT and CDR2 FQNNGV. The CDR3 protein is CASSLTRALDTQYF. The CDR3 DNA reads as TGTGCCAGCAGCTTGACCCGGGCCCTAGATACGCAGTATTTT. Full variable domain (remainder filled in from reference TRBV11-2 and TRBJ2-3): EAGVAQSPRYKIIEKRQSVAFWCNPISGHATLYWYQQILGQGPKLLIQFQNNGVVDDSQLPKDRFSAERLKGVDSTLKIQPAKLEDSAVYLCASSLTRALDTQYFGPGTRLTVL.

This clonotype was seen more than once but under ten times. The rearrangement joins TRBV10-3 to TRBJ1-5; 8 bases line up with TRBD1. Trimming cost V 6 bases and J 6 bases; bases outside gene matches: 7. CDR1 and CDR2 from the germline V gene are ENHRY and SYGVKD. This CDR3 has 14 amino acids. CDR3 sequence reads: CAIRSGGGSQPQHF. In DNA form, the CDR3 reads TGTGCCATCAGGTCAGGGGGCGGGAGTCAGCCCCAGCATTTT.

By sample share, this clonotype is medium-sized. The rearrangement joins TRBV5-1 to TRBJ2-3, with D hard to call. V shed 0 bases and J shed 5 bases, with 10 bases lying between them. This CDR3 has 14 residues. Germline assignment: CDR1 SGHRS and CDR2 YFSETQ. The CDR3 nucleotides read TGCGCCAGCAGCTTGGGGGGAACCAGAGATACGCAGTATTTT. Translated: CASSLGGTRDTQYF.

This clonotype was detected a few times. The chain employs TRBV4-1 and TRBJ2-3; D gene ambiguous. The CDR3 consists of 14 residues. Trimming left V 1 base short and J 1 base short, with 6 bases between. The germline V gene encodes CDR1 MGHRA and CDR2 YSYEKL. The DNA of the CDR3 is TGCGCCAGCAGCCAAGGTGTGGGCACAGATACGCAGTATTTT. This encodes CASSQGVGTDTQYF.